This is a list of T cell receptor beta chains from one sample in a study of blood T cell repertoires in COVID-19. Using immunoSEQ multiplex PCR, the repertoire was profiled, and TCRdb retains in-frame clones only, with some absent. The sample carries approximately 190,000 clones, roughly four fifths recorded once. The sample consisted of peripheral blood. The receptors come from a woman between 40 and 50 years old with acute or convalescent COVID-19. CDR3s include the opening cysteine and the closing phenylalanine or tryptophan. The D gene is left open where the match is weak. Where a row states a size, it is once, few, many or the class of an expanded clone; other rows omit it.

>.|TRBJ1-2|TRBV9|.
CASSATGPSLYGYTF
TGTGCCAGCAGCGCAACAGGGCCGAGCCTCTATGGCTACACCTTC
>TRBD1|TRBJ1-1|TRBV6-5|.
CASSTETGGVYEAFF
TGTGCCAGCAGTACCGAAACAGGGGGCGTTTATGAAGCTTTCTTT
>TRBD1|TRBJ1-2|TRBV27|.
CASSPGQGVYGYTF
TGTGCCAGCAGTCCGGGACAGGGGGTTTATGGCTACACCTTC
>TRBD2|TRBJ2-7|TRBV7-2|many
CASSLASGAFYEQYF
TGTGCCAGCAGCTTAGCAAGCGGGGCGTTCTACGAGCAGTACTTC
>.|TRBJ1-5|TRBV4-1|once
CASTLEGRNSNQPQHF
TGCGCCAGCACCCTGGAGGGCCGTAATAGCAATCAGCCCCAGCATTTT
>.|TRBJ2-1|TRBV5-1|.
CASSFNPSYNEQFF
TGCGCCAGCAGCTTCAATCCCTCCTACAATGAGCAGTTCTTC
>TRBD2|TRBJ2-1|TRBV19|.
CASSMASGGDNEQFF
TGTGCCAGTAGTATGGCTAGCGGGGGAGACAATGAGCAGTTCTTC
>.|TRBJ1-1|TRBV6-4|few
CASPSGPLREGNTEAFF
TGTGCCAGCCCCTCCGGCCCCCTTAGAGAGGGGAACACTGAAGCTTTCTTT
>TRBD1|TRBJ1-5|TRBV3-1/TRBV3-2|.
CASSPGTASNQPQHF
TGTGCCAGCAGCCCCGGGACAGCTAGCAATCAGCCCCAGCATTTT
>.|TRBJ1-2|TRBV7-2|.
CASLPGALKLYGYTF
TGTGCCAGCCTACCCGGTGCGCTAAAGCTTTATGGCTACACCTTC
>.|TRBJ2-5|TRBV3-1/TRBV3-2|.
CASSSSSGEETQYF
TGTGCCAGCAGCTCCTCTAGTGGTGAGGAGACCCAGTACTTC
>.|TRBJ1-1|TRBV6-5|.
CASRLPRSDTEAFF
TGTGCCAGCAGACTTCCACGATCTGACACTGAAGCTTTCTTT
>.|TRBJ2-4|TRBV11-2|.
CASTAAGDIQYF
TGTGCCAGCACGGCCGCAGGGGACATTCAGTACTTC
>TRBD2|TRBJ2-5|TRBV28|.
CASSPAGTSIQETQYF
TGTGCCAGCAGTCCAGCAGGGACTAGCATACAAGAGACCCAGTACTTC
>.|TRBJ1-1|TRBV15|.
CATSIRGGSTEAFF
TGTGCCACCAGCATTCGAGGAGGGAGCACTGAAGCTTTCTTT
>TRBD1|TRBJ2-7|TRBV28|.
CATTYGDRVYEQYF
TGTGCCACAACATACGGGGACAGGGTCTACGAGCAGTACTTC
>TRBD2|TRBJ2-5|TRBV5-1|.
CASSLRGTSGETQYF
TGCGCCAGCAGCCTGCGGGGGACTTCGGGGGAGACCCAGTACTTC
>TRBD1|TRBJ1-1|TRBV19|.
CATRTGRSEAFF
TGTGCCACTAGGACAGGGAGGTCTGAAGCTTTCTTT
>TRBD2|TRBJ2-1|TRBV2|.
CASTVAGGLYKNEQFF
TGTGCCAGCACAGTGGCGGGGGGGCTATATAAGAATGAGCAGTTCTTC
>TRBD2|TRBJ2-1|TRBV5-1|.
CASSSGLAGALPYNEQFF
TGCGCCAGCAGCTCAGGACTAGCGGGGGCCCTCCCCTACAATGAGCAGTTCTTC
>TRBD2|TRBJ2-1|TRBV2|.
CASGTSGGPRARNSYNEQFF
TGTGCCAGCGGGACTAGCGGGGGGCCCAGGGCCCGCAACTCCTACAATGAGCAGTTCTTC
>TRBD2|TRBJ2-5|TRBV7-6|.
CASSLAGGSVIETQYF
TGTGCCAGCAGCTTAGCGGGAGGGAGCGTGATTGAGACCCAGTACTTC
>.|TRBJ2-1|TRBV12-3/TRBV12-4|.
CASSRDRGNEQFF
TGTGCCAGCAGTCGAGACCGAGGAAATGAGCAGTTCTTC
>.|TRBJ1-4|TRBV18|.
CASSPPGPGPTNEKLFF
TGTGCCAGCTCACCACCGGGGCCGGGCCCCACTAATGAAAAACTGTTTTTT
>.|TRBJ2-7|TRBV25-1|.
CASSEIRGLSYEQYF
TGTGCCAGCAGTGAAATTAGGGGCCTCTCCTACGAGCAGTACTTC
>.|TRBJ1-2|TRBV28|.
CASSTPPGVYGYTF
TGTGCCAGCAGCACCCCACCAGGGGTCTATGGCTACACCTTC
>.|TRBJ1-4|TRBV15|.
CATSRGDSNEKLFF
TGTGCCACCAGCCGCGGAGACAGTAATGAAAAACTGTTTTTT
>TRBD1|TRBJ2-7|TRBV5-1|.
CASSRTQGARDEQYF
TGCGCCAGCAGCCGCACTCAGGGGGCCAGGGACGAGCAGTACTTC
>.|TRBJ1-5|TRBV6-2/TRBV6-3|.
CASSERGPYQPQHF
TGTGCCAGCAGTGAGCGGGGACCCTATCAGCCCCAGCATTTT
>TRBD1|TRBJ2-7|TRBV6-5|.
CASSYYRTGGNEQYF
TGTGCCAGCAGTTACTATAGGACAGGGGGCAACGAGCAGTACTTC
>TRBD1|TRBJ1-4|TRBV6-1|.
CASSASGQGGFEKLFF
TGTGCCAGCAGTGCCTCTGGACAGGGCGGATTTGAAAAACTGTTTTTT
>TRBD1|TRBJ1-6|TRBV5-4|.
CASSQGQGGSPLHF
TGTGCCAGCAGCCAGGGACAGGGAGGTTCACCCCTCCACTTT
>.|TRBJ2-3|TRBV7-3|.
CASSPTGGTDTQYF
TGTGCCAGCAGCCCAACCGGGGGCACAGATACGCAGTATTTT
>TRBD1|TRBJ1-2|TRBV18|.
CASSRTGQSPYGYTF
TGTGCCAGCTCACGAACGGGACAGTCTCCCTATGGCTACACCTTC
>TRBD1|TRBJ2-7|TRBV18|many
CASSISGQGSYEQYF
TGTGCCAGTTCAATTTCGGGACAGGGGTCCTACGAGCAGTACTTC
>TRBD2|TRBJ2-2|TRBV7-2|once
CASSLAGGSGELFF
TGTGCCAGCAGCCTAGCGGGAGGGTCCGGGGAGCTGTTTTTT
>.|TRBJ2-2|TRBV4-2|once
CASSQTGSRVTGELFF
TGTGCCAGCAGCCAAACAGGGAGTCGGGTCACCGGGGAGCTGTTTTTT
>.|TRBJ2-3|TRBV28|.
CASSGSTTDTQYF
TGTGCCAGCAGCGGGTCGACCACAGATACGCAGTATTTT
>.|TRBJ1-5|TRBV6-5|few
CASRAGANQPQHF
TGTGCCAGCAGGGCGGGGGCTAATCAGCCCCAGCATTTT
>.|TRBJ1-2|TRBV30|.
CAWQEFNYGYTF
TGTGCCTGGCAGGAATTCAACTATGGCTACACCTTC
>.|TRBJ1-4|TRBV27|few
CASRVQFKPNEKLFF
TGTGCCAGCAGGGTCCAGTTTAAACCTAATGAAAAACTGTTTTTT
>.|TRBJ2-1|TRBV10-3|once
CAITLGGGHEQFF
TGTGCCATCACGCTAGGCGGGGGCCATGAGCAGTTCTTC
>.|TRBJ2-1|TRBV5-4|.
CASSTRLVAPNEQFF
TGTGCCAGCAGCACCCGACTAGTAGCCCCGAATGAGCAGTTCTTC
>TRBD1|TRBJ1-5|TRBV6-5|.
CASTSSLTGSAPQHF
TGTGCCAGCACGAGTAGTTTGACAGGGTCCGCGCCCCAGCATTTT
>TRBD1|TRBJ1-1|TRBV29-1|few
CSARQGANTEAFF
TGCAGCGCCAGACAGGGAGCAAACACTGAAGCTTTCTTT
>TRBD2|TRBJ2-3|TRBV5-1|.
CATTVAGGQVDTQYF
TGCGCCACAACCGTTGCGGGGGGGCAGGTAGATACGCAGTATTTT
>.|TRBJ2-1|TRBV29-1|.
CSVVAYNEQFF
TGCAGCGTTGTGGCATACAATGAGCAGTTCTTC
>TRBD1|TRBJ1-5|TRBV10-2|.
CASSEGTGIQPQHF
TGCGCCAGCAGTGAAGGGACAGGGATTCAGCCCCAGCATTTT
>TRBD1|TRBJ1-5|TRBV6-1|.
CASSEARGGDQPQHF
TGTGCCAGCAGTGAAGCGCGAGGGGGCGATCAGCCCCAGCATTTT